The 2 T cell receptor beta chains below were found in one sample sequenced in a study of control samples from healthy donors and cancer patients. This table comes from immunoSEQ multiplex PCR, and its TCRdb copy is limited to in-frame clones, with some not included. This sample has approximately 150,000 clones; roughly 94% occur once, and the top ten carry roughly 15%. Sequenced input: PBMCs. These receptors were taken from a man aged 55 to 70 with colorectal cancer.

This sequence joins TRBV7-8 and TRBJ1-1; D is undetermined. CDR1 and CDR2 from the germline V gene are SGHVS and FQNEAQ. The CDR3 covers 14 residues. V gave up 3 bases and J gave up 0 bases, with 8 bases separating them. The CDR3 DNA follows: TGTGCCAGCAGCTTTGGCCCTATGAACACTGAAGCTTTCTTT. This translates into CASSFGPMNTEAFF.

The chain employs TRBV7-2 and TRBJ2-5; 10 nucleotides agree with TRBD2. Germline trimming cut 2 bases from V and 1 base from J; bases unmatched to any gene: 7. Per the germline V gene, CDR1 is SGHTA and CDR2 is FQGNSA. The CDR3 totals 17 residues. The DNA of the CDR3 is TGTGCCAGCAGCTTAAGCCCTGCTAGCGGGGGCCAAGAGACCCAGTACTTC. It translates to CASSLSPASGGQETQYF. Variable domain in full (rest from reference TRBV7-2 and TRBJ2-5): GAGVSQSPSNKVTEKGKDVELRCDPISGHTALYWYRQSLGQGLEFLIYFQGNSAPDKSGLPSDRFSAERTGGSVSTLTIQRTQQEDSAVYLCASSLSPASGGQETQYFGPGTRLLVL.